Listed here are 7 T cell receptor beta chains from one sample, sequenced in a study of blood T cell repertoires in COVID-19. Assay used: immunoSEQ multiplex PCR; TCRdb lists only in-frame clones, some missing. The sample carries roughly 250,000 clones, approximately 90% recorded once. Input material: peripheral blood. These receptors came from a woman aged 40 to 50 who had recovered from COVID-19.

The gene calls are TRBV7-9 and TRBJ2-5; perhaps TRBD1 as D (8 bases). CDR1 is SEHNR and CDR2 is FQNEAQ in the germline V gene (reference sequence). CDR3 length: 19 amino acids. Trimming removed 8 bases from V and 0 bases from J, with 28 bases in between. The CDR3 here is CASSRGAGGFPRNQETQYF. CDR3 nucleotide sequence: TGTGCCAGCTCCCGGGGGGCAGGGGGCTTTCCCCGAAACCAAGAGACCCAGTACTTC.

This chain links TRBV19 with TRBJ2-3; D is unclear. Germline V gene sequence: CDR1 LNHDA, CDR2 SQIVND (reference sequence). Trimming removed 6 bases from V and 2 bases from J, with 9 bases in between. The CDR3 length is 13 residues. The CDR3 protein is CASSPGYTDTQYF. The CDR3 nucleotides are TGTGCCAGTAGCCCCGGGTACACAGATACGCAGTATTTT.

The chain uses TRBV19 and TRBJ1-3; perhaps TRBD1 as D (6 bases). Trimming removed 7 bases from V and 7 bases from J, with 17 bases in between. This CDR3 region has 14 residues. Germline lookup yields CDR1 LNHDA and CDR2 SQIVND (reference sequence). This chain's CDR3 is CASMGRGALNTIYF. The CDR3 nucleotides read TGTGCCAGTATGGGGCGGGGGGCGCTGAACACCATATATTTT.

The genes are TRBV5-8 and TRBJ2-5; possibly TRBD2 for D (5 bases). Germline CDR1 and CDR2: SGHTS and YDEGEE. This CDR3 region has 15 residues. V dropped 1 base and J dropped 1 base, with 11 bases sitting between them. The CDR3 region is CASSLPGGSQETQYF. As DNA, the CDR3 is TGTGCCAGCAGCTTGCCAGGAGGAAGCCAAGAGACCCAGTACTTC.

This clone has only one observation. The chain combines TRBV6-2 or TRBV6-3 with TRBJ2-5; TRBD2 aligns across 16 bases. Trimming removed 6 bases from V and 5 bases from J; junction bases left unmatched: 6. This CDR3 is 16 amino acids long. Per the germline V gene, CDR1 is MNHEY and CDR2 is SVGEGT. DNA of the CDR3: TGTGCCAGCAGCCCCGGGACTAGCGGGAGGGTGGAGACCCAGTACTTC. Translation: CASSPGTSGRVETQYF.

The rearrangement joins TRBV6-5 to TRBJ1-3; D unresolved. The CDR3 sequence is 15 residues long. V lost 6 bases, J lost 1 base, and 13 bases lay in between. Germline V gives CDR1 MNHEY, CDR2 SVGAGI. CDR3 DNA: TGTGCCAGCAGCCCCCAGCGGCCATCTGGAAACACCATATATTTT. As protein: CASSPQRPSGNTIYF.

The gene calls are TRBV2 and TRBJ2-6; D is unresolved. The CDR3 length is 17 residues. V lost 6 bases and J lost 0, with 15 bases in between. Germline lookup yields CDR1 SNHLY and CDR2 FYNNEI. For the CDR3, the DNA is TGTGCCAGCAGCGTACAACTACTCAGCTCTGGGGCCAACGTCCTGACTTTC. Amino acids: CASSVQLLSSGANVLTF. Variable domain in full (rest from reference TRBV2 and TRBJ2-6): EPEVTQTPSHQVTQMGQEVILRCVPISNHLYFYWYRQILGQKVEFLVSFYNNEISEKSEIFDDQFSVERPDGSNFTLKIRSTKLEDSAMYFCASSVQLLSSGANVLTFGAGSRLTVL.